These 27 T cell receptor beta chains share one sample of origin, sequenced in a study of technical replicates of blood from several donors. The method was immunoSEQ multiplex PCR; TCRdb's version includes in-frame clones alone and lacks a portion of them. This sample yields fewer than 70,000 clones, of which roughly 94% are seen a single time; around 0.2% belongs to the top ten. The source material was T cells isolated from PBMCs. The source of these receptors is a human donor in good health.

This chain joins TRBV11-3 and TRBJ1-2; TRBD1 matches 7 bases. The CDR3 length is 14 residues. The V and J ends lost 3 bases and 5 bases, in that order; junction bases with no gene match: 6. In germline, CDR1 is SGHNT, CDR2 YENEEA. CDR3 nucleotide sequence: TGTGCCAGCAGCTTCACCGGGACAGAGTATGGCTACACCTTC. Translated, it gives CASSFTGTEYGYTF. The full variable domain, completed using reference TRBV11-3 and TRBJ1-2, is EAGVVQSPRYKIIEKKQPVAFWCNPISGHNTLYWYLQNLGQGPELLIRYENEEAVDDSQLPKDRFSAERLKGVDSTLKIQPAELGDSAVYLCASSFTGTEYGYTFGSGTRLTVV.

V is TRBV7-6 and J is TRBJ2-1, with D possibly matching TRBD2 (6 bases). The CDR3 has 16 residues. CDR1 is SGHVS and CDR2 is FNYEAQ in the germline V gene. The V gene lost 1 base and the J gene lost 0 bases, with 10 bases spanning the gap. This CDR3 reads CASSLVGSGSYNEQFF. The CDR3 DNA follows: TGTGCCAGCAGCTTAGTGGGTAGCGGCTCCTACAATGAGCAGTTCTTC.

The rearrangement links TRBV6-5 to TRBJ1-1; a possible D gene is TRBD1 (6 bases). Germline values: CDR1 MNHEY, CDR2 SVGAGI. V lost 2 bases, J lost 2 bases, and 15 bases lay in between. The CDR3 loop spans 16 amino acids. The CDR3 sequence: CASSYGGTGLNTEAFF. The CDR3 coding sequence is TGTGCCAGCAGTTACGGGGGCACAGGATTAAACACTGAAGCTTTCTTT.

V is TRBV28 and J is TRBJ2-7; 8 bases are a match to TRBD1. Trimming took 3 bases from V and 5 from J; bases not matched to a gene: 18. CDR3 length equals 18 residues. CDR1 MDHEN and CDR2 SYDVKM come from the germline V gene. DNA for the CDR3: TGTGCCAGCAGTTTCCCAACCCGCCGGGACAGGACCCTTGACGAGCAGTACTTC. This gives the protein CASSFPTRRDRTLDEQYF.

The V gene is TRBV5-1, the J gene TRBJ2-7; 12 bases are a match to TRBD2. V was pared by 3 bases and J by 3 bases, with 4 bases of the junction left unmatched. The CDR3 consists of 15 residues. Germline V CDR1 and CDR2: SGHRS, YFSETQ. CDR3 protein: CASSSSGGAFYEQYF. In DNA, the CDR3 is TGCGCCAGCAGCTCTAGCGGGGGGGCCTTCTACGAGCAGTACTTC.

This clone was detected only once. The rearrangement uses TRBV5-1 and TRBJ2-1, with TRBD2 matching over 14 bases. CDR3 size: 22 residues. Unmatched junction bases numbered 18, after V lost 4 bases and J lost 0 bases. Looked up from germline, CDR1 is SGHRS and CDR2 is YFSETQ. This CDR3 reads CASSRLTGLAGVTPSSYNEQFF. CDR3 DNA sequence: TGCGCCAGCAGCCGGTTAACGGGACTAGCGGGGGTCACACCTAGCTCCTACAATGAGCAGTTCTTC.

This clone was seen more than once but under ten times. The chain couples TRBV7-8 to TRBJ1-1; unclear D gene. From germline, CDR1 is SGHVS and CDR2 FQNEAQ. The CDR3 has 15 amino acids. V was clipped by 1 base and J by 0 bases, with 9 bases between them. Here the CDR3 reads CASSLERGLNTEAFF. The CDR3 nucleotides read TGTGCCAGCAGCTTAGAACGGGGATTGAACACTGAAGCTTTCTTT.

V gene TRBV28 combines with J gene TRBJ1-1; D gene ambiguous. Trimming shortened V by 6 bases and J by 2 bases, and 19 bases separated the two germline ends. The length of the CDR3 is 16 residues. Germline assignment: CDR1 MDHEN and CDR2 SYDVKM. The CDR3, as DNA: TGTGCCAGCAGCCCGACATGGAGCGGGGAAAACACTGAAGCTTTCTTT. Translation gives CASSPTWSGENTEAFF.

This clone appeared once. The chain couples TRBV10-3 to TRBJ1-1; D might be TRBD1 (5 bases). The CDR3 covers 14 residues. The V gene lost 4 bases and the J gene lost 1 base, with 10 bases spanning the gap. Looked up from germline, CDR1 is ENHRY and CDR2 is SYGVKD. CDR3 nucleotide sequence: TGTGCCATCAGTGCCGTACAGGAGAACACTGAAGCTTTCTTT. Translation gives CAISAVQENTEAFF.

This clone appeared a single time. The CDR3 sequence is CASSSTAGALYEQYF. The DNA of the CDR3 is TGTGCCAGCAGCTCCACTGCGGGAGCTCTCTACGAGCAGTACTTC. V gene TRBV28 combines with J gene TRBJ2-7, with TRBD2 identical over 7 bases. Unmatched junction bases numbered 11, after V lost 6 bases and J lost 3 bases. This CDR3 is built from 15 residues. The germline CDR1 and CDR2 sequences are MDHEN and SYDVKM.

V usage is TRBV12-5 and J usage is TRBJ2-1; TRBD1 matches 10 bases. Germline trimming cut 1 base from V and 1 base from J; bases unmatched to any gene: 10. The CDR3 spans 19 residues. Germline V CDR1 and CDR2: LGHNT, FRNRAP. The DNA for the CDR3 is TGTGCTAGTGGTTTGGCCCTCTTGGGGACAGGGGTTTCCTACAATGAGCAGTTCTTC. This sequence encodes CASGLALLGTGVSYNEQFF. The entire variable domain, with the rest obtained from reference TRBV12-5 and TRBJ2-1, is as follows: DARVTQTPRHKVTEMGQEVTMRCQPILGHNTVFWYRQTMMQGLELLAYFRNRAPLDDSGMPKDRFSAEMPDATLATLKIQPSEPRDSAVYFCASGLALLGTGVSYNEQFFGPGTRLTVL.

V is TRBV7-9 and J is TRBJ1-4; the D gene is possibly TRBD1 (5 bases). The CDR3 runs 16 residues. Germline CDR1 reads SEHNR; CDR2 reads FQNEAQ (reference sequence). V was trimmed by 5 bases and J by 0 bases, leaving 13 bases between them. CDR3 nucleotides: TGTGCCAGCAGCGGTGGGGGGGAAGCAACTAATGAAAAACTGTTTTTT. Its translation: CASSGGGEATNEKLFF. The full variable domain, its missing parts supplied by reference TRBV7-9 and TRBJ1-4, is DTGVSQNPRHKITKRGQNVTFRCDPISEHNRLYWYRQTLGQGPEFLTYFQNEAQLEKSRLLSDRFSAERPKGSFSTLEIQRTEQGDSAMYLCASSGGGEATNEKLFFGSGTQLSVL.

J is TRBJ1-4 and V is TRBV5-6; D might be TRBD1 (5 bases). CDR1 and CDR2 (germline): SGHDT, YYEEEE. The CDR3 sequence is 14 residues long. Trimming took 2 bases from V and 6 from J, leaving 11 bases between them. DNA for the CDR3: TGTGCCAGCAGCTTAAGGGGAATAGATGAAAAACTGTTTTTT. Protein sequence: CASSLRGIDEKLFF.

This chain links TRBV29-1 with TRBJ2-1; perhaps TRBD2 as D (6 bases). The CDR3 runs to 16 residues. Per the germline V gene, CDR1 is SQVTM and CDR2 is ANQGSEA. The V gene lost 4 bases and the J gene lost 9 bases, with 25 bases spanning the gap. CDR3 DNA: TGCAGCGTTGGGGGCGTCGAACGGGAGATCTCGGGTGAGCAGTTCTTC. Translating gives CSVGGVEREISGEQFF.

The J gene is TRBJ2-7, the V gene TRBV29-1, with a tentative D call TRBD1 (6 bases). Trimming stripped 6 bases from V and 2 bases from J, with 14 bases between. CDR1 SQVTM and CDR2 ANQGSEA come from the germline V gene. The CDR3 runs 13 residues. The CDR3 DNA reads TGCAGCGTGTACGGGACAAGCACCTACGAGCAGTACTTC. This encodes CSVYGTSTYEQYF.

V and J are TRBV11-2 and TRBJ1-4, with 8 bases matching TRBD1. The CDR3 consists of 14 residues. CDR1 SGHAT and CDR2 FQNNGV come from the germline V gene. The V gene end was trimmed by 3 bases and the J gene end by 4 bases; junction bases not matched to a gene: 1. DNA for the CDR3: TGTGCCAGCAGCTTCGACAGGGGTAATGAAAAACTGTTTTTT. Amino acid sequence: CASSFDRGNEKLFF.

This clone was counted a single time. The chain has TRBV29-1 and TRBJ1-5, with D possibly TRBD1 on 6 matching bases. CDR1 and CDR2 from the germline V gene are SQVTM and ANQGSEA. V lost 4 bases and J 3 bases, leaving 10 bases between the germline ends. This CDR3 contains 13 residues. This CDR3 is CSVVMGANQPQHF. The CDR3 DNA follows: TGCAGCGTTGTTATGGGGGCCAATCAGCCCCAGCATTTT. The entire variable domain, with the rest obtained from reference TRBV29-1 and TRBJ1-5, is as follows: SAVISQKPSRDICQRGTSLTIQCQVDSQVTMMFWYRQQPGQSLTLIATANQGSEATYESGFVIDKFPISRPNLTFSTLTVSNMSPEDSSIYLCSVVMGANQPQHFGDGTRLSIL.

The chain joins TRBV7-9 to TRBJ2-2; 10 bases fit TRBD2. CDR3 length equals 17 residues. Germline CDR1 SEHNR, CDR2 FQNEAQ (reference sequence). The junction had 4 bases not matched to a gene; V was cut back by 1 base and J by 2 bases. CDR3 sequence (DNA): TGTGCCAGCAGCTTAGTATTAGCGGGAGGAAACACCGGGGAGCTGTTTTTT. The encoded protein is CASSLVLAGGNTGELFF.

In DNA, the CDR3 is TGTGCCAGCAGCCTGCCCCCTAGCGGGCAAGAGACCCAGTACTTC. This encodes CASSLPPSGQETQYF. The chain carries TRBV11-2 and TRBJ2-5; 8 nucleotides agree with TRBD2. CDR3 length equals 15 residues. Germline V lookup: CDR1 SGHAT, CDR2 FQNNGV. After removal of 5 bases from V and 2 bases from J, the junction contained 7 bases not matched to a gene.

For the CDR3, the DNA is TGTGCCAGCAGCTCCCTTTTGAACACTGAAGCTTTCTTT. It translates to CASSSLLNTEAFF. V is TRBV5-4 and J is TRBJ1-1; D is ambiguous. Germline loops: CDR1 SGHNT, CDR2 YYREEE (reference sequence). The CDR3 spans 13 residues. V was shortened by 3 bases and J by 0 bases, with 6 bases between the two germline ends.

J is TRBJ1-1 and V is TRBV10-2, with 7 nucleotides matching TRBD1. V was pared by 9 bases and J by 2 bases, with 9 bases of the junction left unmatched. This CDR3 is built from 14 residues. Per the germline V gene, CDR1 is WSHSY and CDR2 is SAAADI. The CDR3 coding sequence is TGCGCCAGTCTCCGGCAGGGGGGCAACACTGAAGCTTTCTTT. Amino acids: CASLRQGGNTEAFF.

This chain uses TRBV5-1 with TRBJ2-7, with D perhaps matching TRBD2 (6 bases). The V gene lost 4 bases and the J gene lost 12 bases, with 17 bases spanning the gap. The CDR3 extends over 12 amino acids. CDR1 and CDR2 (germline): SGHRS, YFSETQ. The CDR3 region is CASSRNQGGLYF. CDR3 nucleotide sequence: TGCGCCAGCAGCCGTAACCAGGGAGGTTTGTACTTC. Full variable domain (remainder filled in from reference TRBV5-1 and TRBJ2-7): KAGVTQTPRYLIKTRGQQVTLSCSPISGHRSVSWYQQTPGQGLQFLFEYFSETQRNKGNFPGRFSGRQFSNSRSEMNVSTLELGDSALYLCASSRNQGGLYFGPGTRLTVT.

The V and J genes are TRBV28 and TRBJ2-7; unclear D gene. Per germline, CDR1 MDHEN and CDR2 SYDVKM. Trimming pared 2 bases from V and 3 bases from J, leaving 17 bases between. The length of the CDR3 is 16 residues. This chain's CDR3 is CASSLLYLGISYEQYF. The CDR3 DNA reads as TGTGCCAGCAGTTTACTTTATCTGGGCATCAGCTACGAGCAGTACTTC. Together with reference TRBV28 and TRBJ2-7, the CDR3 gives the full variable domain: DVKVTQSSRYLVKRTGEKVFLECVQDMDHENMFWYRQDPGLGLRLIYFSYDVKMKEKGDIPEGYSVSREKKERFSLILESASTNQTSMYLCASSLLYLGISYEQYFGPGTRLTVT.

The chain combines TRBV5-1 with TRBJ2-7; D remains ambiguous. The CDR3 runs to 14 residues. CDR1 SGHRS and CDR2 YFSETQ come from the germline V gene. Between the trimmed V and J ends, which lost 4 bases and 0 bases, there was a span of 11 bases. CDR3 residues: CASSVSRSSYEQYF. The CDR3 region has the DNA TGCGCCAGCAGCGTATCGAGGAGCTCCTACGAGCAGTACTTC.

The V call is TRBV7-9, the J call TRBJ1-2, with TRBD1 as a possible D gene (5 bases). With 3 bases removed from V and 5 bases from J, the gap between germline ends came to 22 bases. Germline values: CDR1 SEHNR, CDR2 FQNEAQ (reference sequence). This CDR3 comprises 17 residues. This CDR3 reads CASSLGGREPLSYGYTF. The CDR3 DNA is TGTGCCAGCAGCTTGGGGGGTCGCGAACCCCTTTCTTATGGCTACACCTTC.

The chain joins TRBV5-1 to TRBJ2-1; 10 nucleotides agree with TRBD2. Per germline, CDR1 SGHRS and CDR2 YFSETQ. The CDR3 totals 15 residues. Trimming cost V 4 bases and J 2 bases; bases outside gene matches: 3. The CDR3 here is CASSQGLATYNEQFF. The CDR3 coding sequence is TGCGCCAGCAGCCAGGGACTAGCGACCTACAATGAGCAGTTCTTC. The full variable domain, in which reference TRBV5-1 and TRBJ2-1 provide the parts outside the CDR3, is KAGVTQTPRYLIKTRGQQVTLSCSPISGHRSVSWYQQTPGQGLQFLFEYFSETQRNKGNFPGRFSGRQFSNSRSEMNVSTLELGDSALYLCASSQGLATYNEQFFGPGTRLTVL.

V gene TRBV7-8 combines with J gene TRBJ1-5, with D uncertain. V was trimmed by 5 bases and J by 3 bases, leaving 14 bases between them. Germline assignment: CDR1 SGHVS and CDR2 FQNEAQ. This CDR3 is built from 15 residues. CDR3 nucleotide sequence: TGTGCCAGCAGCGTAGGACGGAGCCACAATCAGCCCCAGCATTTT. Translating it yields CASSVGRSHNQPQHF.